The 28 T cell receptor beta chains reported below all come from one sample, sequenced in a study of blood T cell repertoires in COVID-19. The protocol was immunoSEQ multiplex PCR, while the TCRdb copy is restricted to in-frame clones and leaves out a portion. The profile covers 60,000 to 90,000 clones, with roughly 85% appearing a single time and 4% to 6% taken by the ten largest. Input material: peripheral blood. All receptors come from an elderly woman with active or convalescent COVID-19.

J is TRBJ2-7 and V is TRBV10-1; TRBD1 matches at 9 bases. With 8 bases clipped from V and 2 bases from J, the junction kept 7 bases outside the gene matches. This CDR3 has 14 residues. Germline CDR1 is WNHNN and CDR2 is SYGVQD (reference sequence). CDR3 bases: TGCGCCAGCGGGTGGGACAGGGTTCCCTACGAGCAGTACTTC. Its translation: CASGWDRVPYEQYF.

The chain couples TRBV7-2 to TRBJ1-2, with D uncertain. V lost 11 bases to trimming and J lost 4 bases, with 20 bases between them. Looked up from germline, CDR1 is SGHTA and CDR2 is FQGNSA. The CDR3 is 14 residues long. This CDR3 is CAERFNRGGYGYTF. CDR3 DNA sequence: TGTGCCGAAAGATTTAATCGGGGAGGCTATGGCTACACCTTC.

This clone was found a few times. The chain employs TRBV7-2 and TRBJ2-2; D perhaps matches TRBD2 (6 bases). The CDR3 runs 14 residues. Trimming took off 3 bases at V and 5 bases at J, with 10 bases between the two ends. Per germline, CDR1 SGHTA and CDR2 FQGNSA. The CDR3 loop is CASSFPRETGELFF. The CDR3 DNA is TGTGCCAGCAGCTTCCCCCGGGAGACCGGGGAGCTGTTTTTT.

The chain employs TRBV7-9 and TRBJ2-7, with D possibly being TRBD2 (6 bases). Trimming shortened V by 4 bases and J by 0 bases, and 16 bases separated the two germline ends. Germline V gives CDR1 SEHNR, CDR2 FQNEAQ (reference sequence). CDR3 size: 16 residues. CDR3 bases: TGTGCCAGCAGCTCCCCACCGGGACTCCCCTCCTACGAGCAGTACTTC. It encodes CASSSPPGLPSYEQYF.

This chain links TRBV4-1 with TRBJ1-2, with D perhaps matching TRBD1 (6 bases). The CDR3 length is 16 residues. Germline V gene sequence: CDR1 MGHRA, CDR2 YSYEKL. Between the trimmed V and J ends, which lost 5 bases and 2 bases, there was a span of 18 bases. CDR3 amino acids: CASSVTGTSANYGYTF. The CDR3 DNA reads TGCGCCAGCAGCGTTACAGGGACGTCCGCCAACTATGGCTACACCTTC.

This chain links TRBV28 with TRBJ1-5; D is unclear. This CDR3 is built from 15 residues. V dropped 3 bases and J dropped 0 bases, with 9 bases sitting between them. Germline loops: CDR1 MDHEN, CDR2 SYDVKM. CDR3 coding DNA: TGTGCCAGCAGTTTTGCTAGCTATAGCAATCAGCCCCAGCATTTT. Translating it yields CASSFASYSNQPQHF.

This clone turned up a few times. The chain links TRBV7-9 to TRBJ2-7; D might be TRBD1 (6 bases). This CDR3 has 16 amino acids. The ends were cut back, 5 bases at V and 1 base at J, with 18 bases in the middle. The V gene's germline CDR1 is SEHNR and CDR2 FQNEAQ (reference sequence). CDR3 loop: CASSRGSLGASYEQYF. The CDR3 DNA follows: TGTGCCAGCAGCCGGGGTAGTTTGGGGGCATCCTACGAGCAGTACTTC.

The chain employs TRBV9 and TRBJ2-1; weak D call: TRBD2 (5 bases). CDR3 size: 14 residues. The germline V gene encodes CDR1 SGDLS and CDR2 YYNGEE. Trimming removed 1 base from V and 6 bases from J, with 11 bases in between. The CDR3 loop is CASSVNPSPNEQFF. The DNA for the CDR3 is TGTGCCAGCAGCGTAAACCCTAGCCCCAATGAGCAGTTCTTC.

The CDR3 protein is CASSLRRNTEAFF. The CDR3 DNA reads TGTGCCAGCAGTTTGAGGAGGAACACTGAAGCTTTCTTT. This rearrangement joins TRBV27 to TRBJ1-1; D is unresolved. V lost 3 bases, J lost 1 base, and 6 bases lay in between. The CDR3 is 13 amino acids. The germline gives CDR1 MNHEY, CDR2 SMNVEV (reference sequence).

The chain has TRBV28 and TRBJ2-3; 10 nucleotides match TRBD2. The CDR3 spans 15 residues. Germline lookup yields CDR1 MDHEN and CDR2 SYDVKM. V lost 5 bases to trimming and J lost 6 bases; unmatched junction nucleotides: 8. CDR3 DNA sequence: TGTGCCAGCAGTACTAGCGGGGTTTACAGGGATACGCAGTATTTT. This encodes CASSTSGVYRDTQYF.

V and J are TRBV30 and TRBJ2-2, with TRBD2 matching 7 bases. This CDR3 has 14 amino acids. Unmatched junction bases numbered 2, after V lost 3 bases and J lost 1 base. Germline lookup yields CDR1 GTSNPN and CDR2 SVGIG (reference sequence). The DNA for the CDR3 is TGTGCCTGGAGGGCTAGCGGGAACACCGGGGAGCTGTTTTTT. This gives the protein CAWRASGNTGELFF.

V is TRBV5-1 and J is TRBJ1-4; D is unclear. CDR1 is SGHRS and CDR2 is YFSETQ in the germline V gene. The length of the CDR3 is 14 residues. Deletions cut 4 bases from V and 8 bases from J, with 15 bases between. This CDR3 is CASSPETAAEKLFF. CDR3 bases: TGCGCCAGCAGCCCTGAGACTGCTGCAGAAAAACTGTTTTTT.

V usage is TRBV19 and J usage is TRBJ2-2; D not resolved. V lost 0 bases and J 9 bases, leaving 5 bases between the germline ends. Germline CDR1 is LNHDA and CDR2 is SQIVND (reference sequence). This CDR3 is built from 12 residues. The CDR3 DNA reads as TGTGCCAGTAGTATAGAAGAGAGGGAGCTGTTTTTT. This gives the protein CASSIEERELFF.

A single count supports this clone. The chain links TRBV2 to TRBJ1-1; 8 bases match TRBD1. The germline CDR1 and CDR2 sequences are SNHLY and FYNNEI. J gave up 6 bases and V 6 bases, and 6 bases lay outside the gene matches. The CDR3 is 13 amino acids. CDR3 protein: CASRTGEVPEAFF. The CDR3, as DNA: TGTGCCAGCAGGACAGGGGAAGTTCCTGAAGCTTTCTTT.

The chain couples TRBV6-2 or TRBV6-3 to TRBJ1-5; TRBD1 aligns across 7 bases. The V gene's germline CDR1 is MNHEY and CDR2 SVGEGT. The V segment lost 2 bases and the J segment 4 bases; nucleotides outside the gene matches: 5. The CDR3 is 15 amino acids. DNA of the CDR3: TGTGCCAGCAGTTACACACAGGGGCGGAATCAGCCCCAGCATTTT. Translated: CASSYTQGRNQPQHF.

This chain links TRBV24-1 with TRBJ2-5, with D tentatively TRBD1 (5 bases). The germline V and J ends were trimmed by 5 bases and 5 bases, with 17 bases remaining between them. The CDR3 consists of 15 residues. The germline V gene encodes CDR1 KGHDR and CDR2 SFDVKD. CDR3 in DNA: TGTGCCACCAGTGCCCTGACAGATAACGAGGAGACCCAGTACTTC. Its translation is CATSALTDNEETQYF.

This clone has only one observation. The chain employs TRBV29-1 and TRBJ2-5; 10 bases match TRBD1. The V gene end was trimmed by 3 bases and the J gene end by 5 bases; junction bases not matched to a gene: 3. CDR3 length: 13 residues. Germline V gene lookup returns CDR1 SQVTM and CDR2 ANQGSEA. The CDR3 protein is CSVDGQGVETQYF. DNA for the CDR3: TGCAGCGTTGACGGACAGGGGGTGGAGACCCAGTACTTC.

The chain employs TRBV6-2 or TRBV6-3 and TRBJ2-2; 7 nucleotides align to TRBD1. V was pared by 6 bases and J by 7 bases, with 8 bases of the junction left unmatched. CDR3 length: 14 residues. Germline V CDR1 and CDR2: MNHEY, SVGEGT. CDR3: CASSRQGPSGELFF. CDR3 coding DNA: TGTGCCAGCAGCCGACAGGGCCCCAGCGGGGAGCTGTTTTTT.

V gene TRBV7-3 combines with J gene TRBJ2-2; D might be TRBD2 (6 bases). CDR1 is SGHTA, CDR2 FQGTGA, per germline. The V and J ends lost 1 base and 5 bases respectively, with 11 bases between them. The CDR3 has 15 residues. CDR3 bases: TGTGCCAGCAGCTTAAGAAACGGGGGAACCGGGGAGCTGTTTTTT. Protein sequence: CASSLRNGGTGELFF.

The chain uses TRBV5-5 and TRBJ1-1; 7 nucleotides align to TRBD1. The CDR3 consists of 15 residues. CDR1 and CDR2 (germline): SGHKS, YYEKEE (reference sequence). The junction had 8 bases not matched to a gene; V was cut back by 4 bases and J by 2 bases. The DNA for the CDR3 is TGTGCCAGCAGCCCGCCGGGACAGATCAACACTGAAGCTTTCTTT. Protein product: CASSPPGQINTEAFF.

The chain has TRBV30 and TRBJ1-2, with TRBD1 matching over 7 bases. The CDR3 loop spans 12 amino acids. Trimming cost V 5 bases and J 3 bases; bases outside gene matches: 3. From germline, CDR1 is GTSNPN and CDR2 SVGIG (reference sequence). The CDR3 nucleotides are TGTGCCTGGGGGGGACAGTACTATGGCTACACCTTC. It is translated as CAWGGQYYGYTF.

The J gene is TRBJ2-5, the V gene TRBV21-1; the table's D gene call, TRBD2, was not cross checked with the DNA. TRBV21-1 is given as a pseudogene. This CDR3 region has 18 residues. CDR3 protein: CASSYGLAGEFSEETQYF. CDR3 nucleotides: TGTGCCAGCAGCTACGGACTAGCGGGAGAGTTTTCCGAAGAGACCCAGTACTTC.

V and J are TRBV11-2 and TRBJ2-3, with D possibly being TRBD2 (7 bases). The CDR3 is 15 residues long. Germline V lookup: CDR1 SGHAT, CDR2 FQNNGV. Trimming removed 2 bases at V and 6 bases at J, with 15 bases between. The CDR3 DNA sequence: TGTGCCAGCAGCTTACGACAGGTGGGGGGGGATACGCAGTATTTT. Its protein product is CASSLRQVGGDTQYF.

CDR3 in amino acids: CASSDVFGGRDTQYF. For the CDR3, the DNA is TGTGCCAGCAGTGACGTCTTCGGGGGGCGGGATACGCAGTATTTT. The V and J genes are TRBV6-4 and TRBJ2-3, with a possible D match to TRBD2 (7 bases). Germline-derived CDR1 and CDR2 are MRHNA and SNTAGT. Trimming cost V 2 bases and J 6 bases, with 15 bases left between them. The CDR3 has 15 residues.

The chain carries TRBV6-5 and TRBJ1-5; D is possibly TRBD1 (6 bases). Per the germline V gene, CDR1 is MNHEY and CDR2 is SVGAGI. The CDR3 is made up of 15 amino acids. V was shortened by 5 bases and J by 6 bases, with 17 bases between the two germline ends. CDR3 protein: CASSRREGGRQPQHF. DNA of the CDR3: TGTGCCAGCAGTCGCAGGGAGGGGGGTCGTCAGCCCCAGCATTTT.

CDR3 loop: CAIRTSGASTDTQYF. DNA of the CDR3: TGTGCCATCAGGACTAGCGGGGCTAGCACAGATACGCAGTATTTT. The J gene is TRBJ2-3, the V gene TRBV10-3; TRBD2 matches 11 bases. Germline lookup yields CDR1 ENHRY and CDR2 SYGVKD. The junction had 2 bases not matched to a gene; V was cut back by 6 bases and J by 0 bases. The CDR3 has 15 amino acids.

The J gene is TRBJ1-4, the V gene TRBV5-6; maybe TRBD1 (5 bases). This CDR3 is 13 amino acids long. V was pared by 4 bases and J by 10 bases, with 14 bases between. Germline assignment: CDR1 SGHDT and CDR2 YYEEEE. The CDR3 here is CASSAQLGGKLFF. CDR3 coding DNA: TGTGCCAGCAGCGCCCAGTTGGGGGGAAAACTGTTTTTT.

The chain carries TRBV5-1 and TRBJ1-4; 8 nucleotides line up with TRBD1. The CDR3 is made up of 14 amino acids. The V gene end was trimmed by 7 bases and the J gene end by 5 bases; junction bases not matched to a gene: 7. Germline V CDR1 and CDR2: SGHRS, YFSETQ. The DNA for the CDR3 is TGCGCCAGCGGGAGGACAGGGACAAATGAAAAACTGTTTTTT. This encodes CASGRTGTNEKLFF.